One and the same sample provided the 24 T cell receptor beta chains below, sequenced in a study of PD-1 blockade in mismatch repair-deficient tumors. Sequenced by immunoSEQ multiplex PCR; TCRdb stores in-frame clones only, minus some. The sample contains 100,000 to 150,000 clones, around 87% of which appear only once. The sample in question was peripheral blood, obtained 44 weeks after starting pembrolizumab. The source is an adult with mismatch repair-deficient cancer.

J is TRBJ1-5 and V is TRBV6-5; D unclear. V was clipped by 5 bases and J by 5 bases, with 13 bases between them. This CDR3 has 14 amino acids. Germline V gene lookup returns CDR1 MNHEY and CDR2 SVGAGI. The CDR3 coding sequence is TGTGCCAGCAGTAAAAATCGCCTACATCAGCCCCAGCATTTT. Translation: CASSKNRLHQPQHF.

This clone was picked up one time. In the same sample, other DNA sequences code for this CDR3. CDR3 in amino acids: CAWSVLGNTGELFF. Here the CDR3 DNA reads TGTGCCTGGAGTGTTTTAGGGAACACCGGGGAGCTGTTTTTT. The rearrangement uses TRBV30 and TRBJ2-2; D is uncertain. There are 14 residues in the CDR3. V lost 0 bases and J lost 1, with 6 bases in between. The V gene's germline CDR1 is GTSNPN and CDR2 SVGIG (reference sequence).

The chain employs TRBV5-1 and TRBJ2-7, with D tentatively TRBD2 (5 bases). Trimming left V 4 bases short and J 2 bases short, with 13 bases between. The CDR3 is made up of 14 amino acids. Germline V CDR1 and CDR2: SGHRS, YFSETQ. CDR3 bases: TGCGCCAGCAGCAGGCCGGGATCCACCTACGAGCAGTACTTC. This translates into CASSRPGSTYEQYF.

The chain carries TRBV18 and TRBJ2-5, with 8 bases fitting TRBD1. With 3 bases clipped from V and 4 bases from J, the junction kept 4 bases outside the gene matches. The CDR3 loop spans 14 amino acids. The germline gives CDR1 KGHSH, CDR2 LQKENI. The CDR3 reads CASSPDRVAETQYF. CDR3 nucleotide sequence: TGTGCCAGCTCACCGGACAGGGTGGCAGAGACCCAGTACTTC. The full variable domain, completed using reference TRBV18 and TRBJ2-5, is NAGVMQNPRHLVRRRGQEARLRCSPMKGHSHVYWYRQLPEEGLKFMVYLQKENIIDESGMPKERFSAEFPKEGPSILRIQQVVRGDSAAYFCASSPDRVAETQYFGPGTRLLVL.

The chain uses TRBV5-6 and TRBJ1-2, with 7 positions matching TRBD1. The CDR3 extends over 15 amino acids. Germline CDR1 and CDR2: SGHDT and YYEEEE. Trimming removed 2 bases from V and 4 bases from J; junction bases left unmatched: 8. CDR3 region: CASSFFMEGAYGYTF. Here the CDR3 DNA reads TGTGCCAGCAGCTTCTTCATGGAGGGGGCCTATGGCTACACCTTC.

The CDR3: CASSSPPGHSTDTQYF. The CDR3 coding sequence is TGTGCCAGCAGCTCTCCGCCGGGACACAGCACAGATACGCAGTATTTT. The V and J genes are TRBV14 and TRBJ2-3; possible D gene TRBD1, 6 bases. Per the germline V gene, CDR1 is SGHDN and CDR2 is FVKESK. This CDR3 contains 16 residues. Trimming pared 5 bases from V and 0 bases from J, leaving 15 bases between.

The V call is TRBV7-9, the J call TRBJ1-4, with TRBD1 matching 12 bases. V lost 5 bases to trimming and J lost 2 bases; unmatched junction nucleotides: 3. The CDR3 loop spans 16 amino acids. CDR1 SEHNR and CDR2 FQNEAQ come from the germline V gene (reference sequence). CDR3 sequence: CASSPGQGATNEKLFF. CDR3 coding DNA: TGTGCCAGCAGCCCGGGACAGGGGGCGACTAATGAAAAACTGTTTTTT.

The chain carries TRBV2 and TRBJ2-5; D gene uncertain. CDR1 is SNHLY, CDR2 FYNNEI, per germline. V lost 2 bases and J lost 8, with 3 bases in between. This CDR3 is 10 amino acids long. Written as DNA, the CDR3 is TGTGCCAGCAGTGAATCCACCCAGTACTTC. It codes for CASSESTQYF.

CDR3 residues: CASSPTPSGLSYEQYF. The CDR3 DNA reads as TGTGCCAGCAGCCCCACCCCCTCCGGGCTGTCCTACGAGCAGTACTTC. V usage is TRBV7-2 and J usage is TRBJ2-7, with D uncertain. The germline gives CDR1 SGHTA, CDR2 FQGNSA. This CDR3 has 16 residues. V lost 5 bases and J 1 base, leaving 18 bases between the germline ends. The whole variable domain, remainder taken from reference TRBV7-2 and TRBJ2-7, is GAGVSQSPSNKVTEKGKDVELRCDPISGHTALYWYRQSLGQGLEFLIYFQGNSAPDKSGLPSDRFSAERTGGSVSTLTIQRTQQEDSAVYLCASSPTPSGLSYEQYFGPGTRLTVT.

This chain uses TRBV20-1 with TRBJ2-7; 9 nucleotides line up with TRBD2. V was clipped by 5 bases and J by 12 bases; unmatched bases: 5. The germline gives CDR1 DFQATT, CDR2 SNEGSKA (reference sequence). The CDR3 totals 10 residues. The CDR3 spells CSAGLAYRYF. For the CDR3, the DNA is TGCAGTGCTGGACTAGCGTATCGGTACTTC.

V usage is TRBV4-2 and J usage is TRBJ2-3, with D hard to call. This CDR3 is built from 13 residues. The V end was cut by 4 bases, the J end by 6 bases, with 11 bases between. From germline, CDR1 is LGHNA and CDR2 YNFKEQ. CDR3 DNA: TGTGCCAGCAGCCCCCGGGCGGAGGATACGCAGTATTTT. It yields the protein CASSPRAEDTQYF.

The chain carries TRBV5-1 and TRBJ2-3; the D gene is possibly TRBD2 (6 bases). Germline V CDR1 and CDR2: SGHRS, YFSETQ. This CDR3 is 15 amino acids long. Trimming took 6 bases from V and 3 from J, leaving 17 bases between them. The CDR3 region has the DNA TGCGCCAGCATCCCAGGCGGGATGGCTACAGATACGCAGTATTTT. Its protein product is CASIPGGMATDTQYF.

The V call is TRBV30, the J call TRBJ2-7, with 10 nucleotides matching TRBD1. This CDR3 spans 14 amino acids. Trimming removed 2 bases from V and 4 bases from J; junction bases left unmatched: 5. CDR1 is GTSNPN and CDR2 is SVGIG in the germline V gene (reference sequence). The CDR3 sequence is CAWSLTGGGYEQYF. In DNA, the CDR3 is TGTGCCTGGAGTTTGACAGGGGGCGGGTACGAGCAGTACTTC.

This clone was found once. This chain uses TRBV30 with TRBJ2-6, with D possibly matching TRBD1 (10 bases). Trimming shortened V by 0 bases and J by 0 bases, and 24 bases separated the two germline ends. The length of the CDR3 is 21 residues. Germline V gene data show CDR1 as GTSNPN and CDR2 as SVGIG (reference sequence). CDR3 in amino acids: CAWSVWDRGTSGFSGANVLTF. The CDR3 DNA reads TGTGCCTGGAGTGTTTGGGACAGGGGAACTAGCGGGTTCTCTGGGGCCAACGTCCTGACTTTC.

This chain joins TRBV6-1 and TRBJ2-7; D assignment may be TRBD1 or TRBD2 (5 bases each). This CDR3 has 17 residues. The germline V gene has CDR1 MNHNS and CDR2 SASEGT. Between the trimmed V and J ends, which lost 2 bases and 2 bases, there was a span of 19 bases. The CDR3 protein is CASSERSVGTKPYEQYF. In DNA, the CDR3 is TGTGCCAGCAGTGAAAGGTCAGTTGGGACCAAACCCTACGAGCAGTACTTC.

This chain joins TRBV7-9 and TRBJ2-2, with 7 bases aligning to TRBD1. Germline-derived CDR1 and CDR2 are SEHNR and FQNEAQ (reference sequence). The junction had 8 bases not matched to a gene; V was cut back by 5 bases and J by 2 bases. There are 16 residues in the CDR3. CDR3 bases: TGTGCCAGCAGCGCCTGGGACAGCCAAAACACCGGGGAGCTGTTTTTT. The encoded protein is CASSAWDSQNTGELFF.

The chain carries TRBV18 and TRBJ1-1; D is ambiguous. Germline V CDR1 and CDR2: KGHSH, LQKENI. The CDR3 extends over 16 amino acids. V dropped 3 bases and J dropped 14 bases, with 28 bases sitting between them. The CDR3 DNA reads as TGTGCCAGCTCACCGGACTTTGCGGATACACGCCGCCCCACCTTCTTT. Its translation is CASSPDFADTRRPTFF.

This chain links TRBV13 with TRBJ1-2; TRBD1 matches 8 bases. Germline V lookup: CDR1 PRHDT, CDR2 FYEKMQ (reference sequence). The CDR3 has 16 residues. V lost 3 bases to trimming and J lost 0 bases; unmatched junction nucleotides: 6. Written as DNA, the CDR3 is TGTGCCAGCAGCTTGGCTCGGACAGGGTCTAACTATGGCTACACCTTC. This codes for CASSLARTGSNYGYTF. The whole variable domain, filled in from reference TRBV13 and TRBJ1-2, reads AAGVIQSPRHLIKEKRETATLKCYPIPRHDTVYWYQQGPGQDPQFLISFYEKMQSDKGSIPDRFSAQQFSDYHSELNMSSLELGDSALYFCASSLARTGSNYGYTFGSGTRLTVV.

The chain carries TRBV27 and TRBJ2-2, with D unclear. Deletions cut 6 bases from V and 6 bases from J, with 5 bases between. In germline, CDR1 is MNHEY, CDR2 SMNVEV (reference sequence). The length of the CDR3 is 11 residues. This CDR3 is CASRASGELFF. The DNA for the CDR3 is TGTGCCAGCAGGGCATCCGGGGAGCTGTTTTTT.

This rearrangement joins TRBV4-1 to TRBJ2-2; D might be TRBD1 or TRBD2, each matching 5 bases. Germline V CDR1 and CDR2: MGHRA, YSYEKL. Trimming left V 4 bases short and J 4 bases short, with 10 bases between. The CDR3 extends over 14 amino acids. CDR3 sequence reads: CASSRVGTTGELFF. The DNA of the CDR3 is TGCGCCAGCAGCCGCGTTGGGACCACCGGGGAGCTGTTTTTT.

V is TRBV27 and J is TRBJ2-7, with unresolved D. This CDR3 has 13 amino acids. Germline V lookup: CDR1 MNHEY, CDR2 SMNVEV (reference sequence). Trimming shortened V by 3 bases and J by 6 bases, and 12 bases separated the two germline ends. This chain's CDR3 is CASSFDPSREQYF. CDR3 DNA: TGTGCCAGCAGTTTCGACCCCTCCCGCGAGCAGTACTTC.

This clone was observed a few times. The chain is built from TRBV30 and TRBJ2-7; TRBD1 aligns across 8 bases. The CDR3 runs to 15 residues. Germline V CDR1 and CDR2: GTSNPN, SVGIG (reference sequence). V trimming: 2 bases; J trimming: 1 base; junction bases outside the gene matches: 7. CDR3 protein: CAWSPWTGLSYEQYF. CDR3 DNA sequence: TGTGCCTGGAGTCCATGGACAGGGTTATCCTACGAGCAGTACTTC. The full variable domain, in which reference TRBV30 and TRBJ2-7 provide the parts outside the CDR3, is SQTIHQWPATLVQPVGSPLSLECTVEGTSNPNLYWYRQAAGRGLQLLFYSVGIGQISSEVPQNLSASRPQDRQFILSSKKLLLSDSGFYLCAWSPWTGLSYEQYFGPGTRLTVT.

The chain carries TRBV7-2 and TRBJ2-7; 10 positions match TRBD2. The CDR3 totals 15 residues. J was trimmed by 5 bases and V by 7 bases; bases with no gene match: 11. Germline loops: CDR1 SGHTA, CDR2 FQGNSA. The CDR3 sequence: CASTVSGRARNEQYF. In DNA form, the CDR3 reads TGTGCCAGCACCGTCAGCGGGAGGGCCAGGAACGAGCAGTACTTC.

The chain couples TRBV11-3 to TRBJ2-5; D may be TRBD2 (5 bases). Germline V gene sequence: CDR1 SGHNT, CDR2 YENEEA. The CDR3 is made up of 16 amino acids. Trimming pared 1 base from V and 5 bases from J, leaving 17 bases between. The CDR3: CASSLAAGPRGETQYF. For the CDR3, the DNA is TGTGCCAGCAGCTTAGCGGCAGGACCTCGGGGTGAGACCCAGTACTTC.